The following is a T cell receptor beta chain sequence with its context. Its antigen is not identified. V shed 6 bases and J 7 bases; nucleotides not matched to a gene: 6. The CDR3 has 13 residues. Per the germline V gene, CDR1 is MNHEY and CDR2 is SVGAGI. 60 Vbeta and 13 Jbeta primers were used in PCR. Profiled with immunoSEQ multiplex PCR; TCRdb holds only in-frame clones, not every one. This table has some 170,000 clones, about 79% appearing once. This specimen comes from a study of cytomegalovirus exposure and HLA in healthy donors. Study observations and caveats: Analyzed later, association rates of TCRs varied across HLA loci, with DRB1 most and HLA-C fewest.

Source material: PBMCs. The sequence was obtained from a man aged 35 to 55 in good health and CMV-seropositive. The genes are TRBV6-5 and TRBJ2-1; 7 bases are a match to TRBD2. The CDR3: CASRPGRGNEQFF. CDR3 DNA sequence: TGTGCCAGCAGGCCTGGGAGGGGAAATGAGCAGTTCTTC.